The sequence of this TCR beta chain was determined in a study of blood T cell repertoires in COVID-19. Study-wide context: Italy, Spain and the United States were the sources of the convalescent and acute COVID-19 samples.

The length of the CDR3 is 17 residues. In germline, CDR1 is LGHDT, CDR2 YNNKEL (reference sequence). V was clipped by 5 bases and J by 2 bases; unmatched bases: 5. This clone has a handful of counts. Measured with immunoSEQ multiplex PCR; TCRdb has only the in-frame clones, and not every one. This table has over 200,000 clones, approximately 89% appearing once. This TCR was recovered from a woman in her twenties or thirties who had been exposed to COVID-19. This rearrangement joins TRBV3-1 (or the pseudogene TRBV3-2) to TRBJ2-2; 13 bases line up with TRBD2. Sequencing input: PBMCs or T cells enriched from blood (not recorded which). The CDR3 DNA sequence: TGTGCCAGCAGCTATCCGGGACTAGCGGGAAACACCGGGGAGCTGTTTTTT. It yields the protein CASSYPGLAGNTGELFF.